This T cell receptor beta chain was recorded in a study of cytomegalovirus exposure and HLA in healthy donors. Study outcomes and limitations: In the analysis, some V segments, TRBV6-2 and TRBV6-3 included, were excluded as indistinguishable. In a later analysis, the majority of CMV-associated beta chains seemingly showed HLA restriction.

The PCR employed 60 Vbeta primers together with 13 Jbeta primers. Libraries were prepared by immunoSEQ multiplex PCR; TCRdb keeps only in-frame clonotypes and omits some of them. The sample consists of 100,000 to 150,000 clones, roughly 77% of them appearing once. To note about this clone: Its target is unknown.

With 6 bases clipped from V and 10 bases from J, the junction kept 8 bases outside the gene matches. Germline CDR1 LNHDA, CDR2 SQIVND (reference sequence). This CDR3 is built from 13 residues. This TCR derives from a woman in her 30s in good health and CMV-seronegative. The V and J genes are TRBV19 and TRBJ1-4, with 7 bases aligning to TRBD1. The material sequenced was PBMCs. The CDR3 here is CASRDRQGGKLFF. Written as DNA, the CDR3 is TGTGCCAGTAGGGACAGGCAGGGGGGAAAACTGTTTTTT. Full variable domain (remainder filled in from reference TRBV19 and TRBJ1-4): DGGITQSPKYLFRKEGQNVTLSCEQNLNHDAMYWYRQDPGQGLRLIYYSQIVNDFQKGDIAEGYSVSREKKESFPLTVTSAQKNPTAFYLCASRDRQGGKLFFGSGTQLSVL.